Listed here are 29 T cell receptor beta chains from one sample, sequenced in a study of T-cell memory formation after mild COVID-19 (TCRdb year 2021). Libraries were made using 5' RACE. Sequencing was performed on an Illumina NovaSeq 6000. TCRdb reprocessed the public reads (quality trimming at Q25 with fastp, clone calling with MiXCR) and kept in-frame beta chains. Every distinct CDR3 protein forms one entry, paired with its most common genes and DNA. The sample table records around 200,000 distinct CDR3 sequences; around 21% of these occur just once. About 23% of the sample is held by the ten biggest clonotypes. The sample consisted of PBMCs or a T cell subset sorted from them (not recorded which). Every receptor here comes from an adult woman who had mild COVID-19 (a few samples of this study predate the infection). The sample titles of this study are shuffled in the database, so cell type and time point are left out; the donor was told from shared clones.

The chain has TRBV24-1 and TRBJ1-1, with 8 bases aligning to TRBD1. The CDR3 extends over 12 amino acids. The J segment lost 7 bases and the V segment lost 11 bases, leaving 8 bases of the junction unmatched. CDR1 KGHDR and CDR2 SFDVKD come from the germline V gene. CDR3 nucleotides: TGTGCCATCGCACAGGGGGAGGGTGAAGCTTTCTTT. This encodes CAIAQGEGEAFF.

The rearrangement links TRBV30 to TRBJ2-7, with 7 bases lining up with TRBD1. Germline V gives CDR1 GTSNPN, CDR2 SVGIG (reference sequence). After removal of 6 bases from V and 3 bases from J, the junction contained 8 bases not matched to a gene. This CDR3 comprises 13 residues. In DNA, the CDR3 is TGTGCCTGCCTTGACAGGGAAGACTACGAGCAGTACTTC. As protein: CACLDREDYEQYF.

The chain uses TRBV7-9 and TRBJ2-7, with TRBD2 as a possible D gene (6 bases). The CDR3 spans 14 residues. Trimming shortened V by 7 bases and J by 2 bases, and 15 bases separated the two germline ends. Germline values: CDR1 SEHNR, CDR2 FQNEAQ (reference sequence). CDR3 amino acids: CASTSRGGPYEQYF. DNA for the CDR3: TGTGCCAGCACCTCCCGGGGAGGACCCTACGAGCAGTACTTC.

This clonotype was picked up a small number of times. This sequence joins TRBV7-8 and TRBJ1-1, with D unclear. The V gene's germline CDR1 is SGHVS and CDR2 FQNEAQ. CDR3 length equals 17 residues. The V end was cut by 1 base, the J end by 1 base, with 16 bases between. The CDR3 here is CASSLVVTPGANTEAFF. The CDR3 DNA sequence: TGTGCCAGCAGCTTAGTGGTAACTCCGGGTGCGAACACTGAAGCTTTCTTT.

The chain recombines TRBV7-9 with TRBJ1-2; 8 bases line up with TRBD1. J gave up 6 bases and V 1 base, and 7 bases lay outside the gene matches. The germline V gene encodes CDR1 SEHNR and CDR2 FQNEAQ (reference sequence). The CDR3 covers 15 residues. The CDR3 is CASSLGAGGLDGYTF. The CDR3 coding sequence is TGTGCCAGCAGCTTAGGGGCAGGGGGCCTCGATGGCTACACCTTC.

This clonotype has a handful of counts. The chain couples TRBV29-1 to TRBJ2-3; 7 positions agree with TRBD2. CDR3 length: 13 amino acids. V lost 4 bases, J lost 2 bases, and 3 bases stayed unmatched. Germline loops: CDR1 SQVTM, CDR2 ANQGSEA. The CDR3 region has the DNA TGCAGCGTTGCCGGGACTAACACAGATACGCAGTATTTT. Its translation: CSVAGTNTDTQYF.

CDR3 coding DNA: TGTGCCAGCAGCTTCGGGACAGGGGGCTATGTTGAAGCTTTCTTT. It codes for CASSFGTGGYVEAFF. This chain connects TRBV5-4 to TRBJ1-1, with TRBD1 identical over 12 bases. The CDR3 sequence is 15 residues long. Germline lookup yields CDR1 SGHNT and CDR2 YYREEE (reference sequence). The trim removed 2 bases at V and 7 bases at J, leaving 6 bases unmatched.

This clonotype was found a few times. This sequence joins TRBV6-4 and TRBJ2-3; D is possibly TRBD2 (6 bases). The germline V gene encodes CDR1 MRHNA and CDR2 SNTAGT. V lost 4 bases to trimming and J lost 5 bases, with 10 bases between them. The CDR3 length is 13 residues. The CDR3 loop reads CASSGSSEDTQYF. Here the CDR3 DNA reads TGTGCCAGCAGTGGGTCTAGCGAAGATACGCAGTATTTT.

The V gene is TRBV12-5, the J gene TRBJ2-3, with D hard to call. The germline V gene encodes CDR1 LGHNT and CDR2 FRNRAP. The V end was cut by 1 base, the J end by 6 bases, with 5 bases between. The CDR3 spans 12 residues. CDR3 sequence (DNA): TGTGCTAGTGGTTTGGCTAGGGATACGCAGTATTTT. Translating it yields CASGLARDTQYF.

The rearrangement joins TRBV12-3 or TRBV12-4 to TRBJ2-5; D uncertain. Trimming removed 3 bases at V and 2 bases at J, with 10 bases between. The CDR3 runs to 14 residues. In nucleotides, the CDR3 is TGTGCCAGCAGTTTTATGCGGCCACAAGAGACCCAGTACTTC. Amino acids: CASSFMRPQETQYF.

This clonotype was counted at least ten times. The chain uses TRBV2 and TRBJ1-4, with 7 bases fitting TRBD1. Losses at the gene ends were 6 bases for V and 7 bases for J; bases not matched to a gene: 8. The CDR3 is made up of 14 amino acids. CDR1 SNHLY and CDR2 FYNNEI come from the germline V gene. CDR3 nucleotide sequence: TGTGCCAGCAGGGAGACAGGGCCACTTGAAAAACTGTTTTTT. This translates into CASRETGPLEKLFF.

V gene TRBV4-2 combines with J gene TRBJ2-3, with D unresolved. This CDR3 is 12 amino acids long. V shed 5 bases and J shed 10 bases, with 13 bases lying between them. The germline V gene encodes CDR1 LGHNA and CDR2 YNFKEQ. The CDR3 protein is CASSADPQAQYF. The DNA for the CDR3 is TGTGCCAGCAGCGCAGACCCCCAGGCGCAGTATTTT.

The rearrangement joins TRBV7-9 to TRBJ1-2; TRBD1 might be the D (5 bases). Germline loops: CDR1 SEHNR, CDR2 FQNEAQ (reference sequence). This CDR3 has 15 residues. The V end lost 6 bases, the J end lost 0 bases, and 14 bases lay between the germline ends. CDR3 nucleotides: TGTGCCAGCAGGGACGGGACCGGGGCTAACTATGGCTACACCTTC. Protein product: CASRDGTGANYGYTF. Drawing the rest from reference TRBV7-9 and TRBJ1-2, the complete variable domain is DTGVSQNPRHKITKRGQNVTFRCDPISEHNRLYWYRQTLGQGPEFLTYFQNEAQLEKSRLLSDRFSAERPKGSFSTLEIQRTEQGDSAMYLCASRDGTGANYGYTFGSGTRLTVV.

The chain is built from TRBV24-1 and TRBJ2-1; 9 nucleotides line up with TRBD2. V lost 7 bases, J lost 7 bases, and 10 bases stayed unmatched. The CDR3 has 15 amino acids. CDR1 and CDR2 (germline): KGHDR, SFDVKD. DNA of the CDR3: TGTGCCACCAGAGTGACTAGCGGAGACGGTAATGAGCAGTTCTTC. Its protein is CATRVTSGDGNEQFF.

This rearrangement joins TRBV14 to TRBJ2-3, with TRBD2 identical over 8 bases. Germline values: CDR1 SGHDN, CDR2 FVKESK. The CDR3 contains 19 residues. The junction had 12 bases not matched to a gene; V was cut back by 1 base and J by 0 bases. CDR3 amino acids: CASSQGIIGWTSSTDTQYF. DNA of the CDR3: TGTGCCAGCAGCCAAGGAATTATCGGTTGGACTAGCAGCACAGATACGCAGTATTTT.

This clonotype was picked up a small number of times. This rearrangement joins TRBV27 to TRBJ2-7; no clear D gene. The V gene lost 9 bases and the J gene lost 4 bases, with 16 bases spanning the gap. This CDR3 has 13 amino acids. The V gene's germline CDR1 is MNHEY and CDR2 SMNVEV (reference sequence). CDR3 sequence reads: CASSAGTGYEQYF. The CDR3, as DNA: TGTGCCAGTTCCGCAGGAACCGGATACGAGCAGTACTTC.

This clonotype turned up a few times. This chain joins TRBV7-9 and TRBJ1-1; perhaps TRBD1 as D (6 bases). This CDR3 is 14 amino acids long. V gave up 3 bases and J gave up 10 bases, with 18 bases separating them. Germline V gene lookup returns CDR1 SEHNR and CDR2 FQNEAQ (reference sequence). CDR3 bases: TGTGCCAGCAGCTTGAGCTCTTTTGCACAGGGAGCTTTCTTT. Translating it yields CASSLSSFAQGAFF.

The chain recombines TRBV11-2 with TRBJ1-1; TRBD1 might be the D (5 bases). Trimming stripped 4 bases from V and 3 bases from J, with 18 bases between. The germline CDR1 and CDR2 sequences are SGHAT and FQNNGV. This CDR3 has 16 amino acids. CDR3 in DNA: TGTGCCAGCAGCTGGGGGGACGGGTCATGGTACACTGAAGCTTTCTTT. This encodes CASSWGDGSWYTEAFF.

The CDR3 DNA reads TGCGCCAGCAGCTTGGCGAGGAACAGGGTAAACACCGGGGAGCTGTTTTTT. Residues: CASSLARNRVNTGELFF. The rearrangement uses TRBV5-1 and TRBJ2-2; a weak D match, TRBD1 (6 bases). The CDR3 covers 17 residues. The V gene lost 0 bases and the J gene lost 2 bases, with 14 bases spanning the gap. CDR1 and CDR2 (germline): SGHRS, YFSETQ.

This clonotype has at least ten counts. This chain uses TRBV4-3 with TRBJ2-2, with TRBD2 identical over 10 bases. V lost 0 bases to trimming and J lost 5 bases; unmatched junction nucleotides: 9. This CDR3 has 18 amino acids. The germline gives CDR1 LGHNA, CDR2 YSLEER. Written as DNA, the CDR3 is TGCGCCAGCAGCCAAGATGGGAGCGGGAGGGCCGGAACCGGGGAGCTGTTTTTT. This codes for CASSQDGSGRAGTGELFF.

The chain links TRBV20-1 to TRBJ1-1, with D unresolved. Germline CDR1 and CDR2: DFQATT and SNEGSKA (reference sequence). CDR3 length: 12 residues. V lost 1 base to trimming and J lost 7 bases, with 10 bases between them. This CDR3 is CSARGTGDEAFF. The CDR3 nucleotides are TGCAGTGCTAGAGGAACGGGAGATGAAGCTTTCTTT.

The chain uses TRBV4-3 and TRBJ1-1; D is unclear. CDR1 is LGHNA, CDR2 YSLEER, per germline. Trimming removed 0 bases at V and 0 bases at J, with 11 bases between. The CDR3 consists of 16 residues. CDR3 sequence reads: CASSQDWAGLNTEAFF. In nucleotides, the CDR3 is TGCGCCAGCAGCCAAGATTGGGCAGGACTGAACACTGAAGCTTTCTTT.

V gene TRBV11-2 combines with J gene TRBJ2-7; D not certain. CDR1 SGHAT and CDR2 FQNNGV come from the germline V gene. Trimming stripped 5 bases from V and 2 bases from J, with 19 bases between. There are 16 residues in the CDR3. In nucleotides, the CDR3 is TGTGCCAGCAGCGGCCCTCCTTTTCAGATACCCTACGAGCAGTACTTC. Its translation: CASSGPPFQIPYEQYF.

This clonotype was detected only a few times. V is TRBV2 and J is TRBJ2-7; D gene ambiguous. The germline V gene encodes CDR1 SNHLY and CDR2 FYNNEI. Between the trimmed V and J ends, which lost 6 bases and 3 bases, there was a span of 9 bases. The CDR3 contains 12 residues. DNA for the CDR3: TGTGCCAGCAGGATGACGGTCTACGAGCAGTACTTC. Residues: CASRMTVYEQYF.

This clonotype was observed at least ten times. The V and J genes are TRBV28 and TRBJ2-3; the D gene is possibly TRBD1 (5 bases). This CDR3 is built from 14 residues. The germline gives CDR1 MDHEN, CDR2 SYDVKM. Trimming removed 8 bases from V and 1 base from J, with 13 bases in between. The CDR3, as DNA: TGTGCCAGCGGGGAACAGGACGGCACAGATACGCAGTATTTT. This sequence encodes CASGEQDGTDTQYF.

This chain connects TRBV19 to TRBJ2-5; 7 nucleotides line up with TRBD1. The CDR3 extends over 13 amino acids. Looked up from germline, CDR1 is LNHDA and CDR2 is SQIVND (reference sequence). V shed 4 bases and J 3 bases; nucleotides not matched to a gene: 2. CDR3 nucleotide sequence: TGTGCCAGTAGTACCGGGACAGAAGAGACCCAGTACTTC. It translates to CASSTGTEETQYF.

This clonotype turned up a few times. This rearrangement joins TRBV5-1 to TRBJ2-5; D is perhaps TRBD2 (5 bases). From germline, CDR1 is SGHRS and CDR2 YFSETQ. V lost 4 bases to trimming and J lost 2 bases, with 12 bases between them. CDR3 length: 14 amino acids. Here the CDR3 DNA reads TGCGCCAGCAGCCGGGGTCCCACTCAAGAGACCCAGTACTTC. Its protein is CASSRGPTQETQYF.

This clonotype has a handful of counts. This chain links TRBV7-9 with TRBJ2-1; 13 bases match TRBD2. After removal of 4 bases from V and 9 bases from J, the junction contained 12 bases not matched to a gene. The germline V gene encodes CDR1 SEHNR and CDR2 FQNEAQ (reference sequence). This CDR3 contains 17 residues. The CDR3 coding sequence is TGTGCCAGCAGCTGGAGGACTAGCGGGAGCACGATGGGTGAGCAGTTCTTC. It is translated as CASSWRTSGSTMGEQFF.

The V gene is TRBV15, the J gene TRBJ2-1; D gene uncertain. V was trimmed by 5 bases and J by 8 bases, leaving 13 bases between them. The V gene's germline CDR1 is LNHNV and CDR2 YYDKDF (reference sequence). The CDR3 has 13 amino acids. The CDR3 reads CATSSRRVHEQFF. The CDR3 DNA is TGTGCCACCAGCTCTCGCCGCGTCCATGAGCAGTTCTTC.